This is a list of T cell receptor beta chains from one sample in a study of CD4 T cells in relation to SARS-CoV-2 and coronaviruses. Using immunoSEQ multiplex PCR, the repertoire was profiled, and TCRdb retains in-frame clones only, with some absent. The sample includes about 36,000 clones, over 75% of them seen just once. Their antigens remain unidentified. Sequenced material: memory CD4+ T cells from PBMCs, cultured in vitro. These receptor sequences come from an adult with COVID-19. Each CDR3 is given with its conserved first and last residue. Clone size is given for some rows only: seen once, a few or many times, or a class if the clone is expanded.

clone_size	v_call	j_call	cdr3_aa
-	TRBV5-4	TRBJ2-7	CASSRELGLEQYF
-	TRBV15	TRBJ2-1	CATSSGTGESSYNEQFF
-	TRBV5-4	TRBJ1-3	CASSAGLSGNTIYF
-	TRBV6-5	TRBJ2-4	CATGLAGENIQYF
-	TRBV3-1/TRBV3-2	TRBJ2-1	CASSQDPPGTGVDEQFF
-	TRBV15	TRBJ2-1	CATSRAMGLAGISPYNEQFF
once	TRBV20-1	TRBJ2-7	CSASRPSGPYEQYF
once	TRBV5-4	TRBJ2-5	CASSPTGDQETQYF
-	TRBV7-9	TRBJ2-3	CASSPRTSWDLTDTQYF
-	TRBV7-2	TRBJ2-7	CASSLAHTQYEQYF
few	TRBV10-3	TRBJ2-1	CAILAGEAPFEQFF
-	TRBV11-1	TRBJ2-1	CASSFGLAGNEQFF
-	TRBV2	TRBJ1-4	CASSEDSQKLFF
-	TRBV10-1	TRBJ2-3	CASSESSTTDTQYF
-	TRBV7-9	TRBJ2-3	CASSPTSGSTDTQYF
-	TRBV3-1/TRBV3-2	TRBJ1-2	CASSQAGSGYTF
-	TRBV4-2	TRBJ2-1	CASRERGANEQFF
-	TRBV4-3	TRBJ1-2	CASSQVQGIVNYGYTF
-	TRBV28	TRBJ2-2	CASERGNTGELFF
-	TRBV19	TRBJ2-7	CVSSTLSRRGGGYEQYF
-	TRBV7-2	TRBJ2-3	CASRLGGDTQYF
-	TRBV7-2	TRBJ2-2	CASSLVGGRRTGELFF
-	TRBV30	TRBJ2-7	CAWSSPGGHSYEQYF
-	TRBV7-8	TRBJ2-1	CASATSAGGPKNEQFF
few	TRBV7-3	TRBJ2-2	CASSGRRNTGELFF
few	TRBV6-5	TRBJ1-5	CASGGTGTHQPQHF
-	TRBV10-3	TRBJ2-5	CAISEGLASRVQETQYF
-	TRBV12-3/TRBV12-4	TRBJ1-3	CASRGRAGNTIYF
-	TRBV6-5	TRBJ2-1	CASIRVAGVTEQFF
-	TRBV4-3	TRBJ2-7	CASSKGTFDEQYF
few	TRBV18	TRBJ2-1	CASSFGLAGSNEQFF
-	TRBV13	TRBJ2-1	CASSRLAGGQWNEQFF
-	TRBV2	TRBJ2-2	CASTTGLAGDAGELFF
-	TRBV4-1	TRBJ2-5	CASSPSPGQETQYF
-	TRBV9	TRBJ1-1	CASSYGQGNTEAFF
-	TRBV19	TRBJ2-1	CASSIGGGIRYNEQFF
-	TRBV5-1	TRBJ1-1	CASSLLTGENTEAFF
-	TRBV5-6	TRBJ1-1	CASSRTYTEAFF
few	TRBV19	TRBJ2-1	CASSPWTSGRDEQFF
few	TRBV15	TRBJ1-2	CATSRDYRVTGYTF
-	TRBV2	TRBJ1-1	CASREDGKNTEAFF
-	TRBV4-1	TRBJ2-1	CASSLFAGQGVNNEQFF
-	TRBV7-2	TRBJ2-5	CASSLARETQYF
-	TRBV24-1	TRBJ2-1	CATSDFSGSEGHEQFF
-	TRBV6-6	TRBJ1-3	CASSYPGTGGNTIYF